These 18 T cell receptor beta chains share one sample of origin, sequenced in a study of identical twins. TCRdb reprocessed the 5' RACE reads via MiXCR and lists one record per CDR3 protein. The sample has about 720,000 distinct CDR3 sequences; around a sixth are singletons. The sample was also reused in another study, on T cells expressing NK-cell markers.

Sequences were obtained from PBMCs. Receptor source: a woman aged 18-30 years in good health.

J is TRBJ1-2 and V is TRBV12-3 or TRBV12-4, with D maybe TRBD1 (5 bases). The ends were cut back, 8 bases at V and 4 bases at J, with 17 bases in the middle. This CDR3 spans 14 amino acids. CDR3 region: CASSLLPGGYGYTF. In DNA, the CDR3 is TGTGCCAGCTCCCTTCTACCGGGGGGCTATGGCTACACCTTC.

CDR3 bases: TGCGCCAGCAGCCAAGATAGAACAGTTAATTCACCCCTCCACTTT. Translating gives CASSQDRTVNSPLHF. The chain couples TRBV4-3 to TRBJ1-6; D gene unclear. The CDR3 contains 15 residues. Between the trimmed V and J ends, which lost 0 bases and 6 bases, there was a span of 9 bases. Germline CDR1 reads LGHNA; CDR2 reads YSLEER.

Comments on this clonotype: Germline is not matched at one junction end, which may reflect a read error. The CDR3 nucleotides are TGTGCCTGCAGCCAAGGGACAATCGGGACAGGGAACACCGGGGAGCTGTTTTTT. It specifies CACSQGTIGTGNTGELFF. The genes are TRBV3-1 and TRBJ2-2; 8 bases map to TRBD1. The CDR3 extends over 18 amino acids. The germline V gene encodes CDR1 LGHDT and CDR2 YNNKEL (reference sequence).

This clonotype appeared a few times. The chain is built from TRBV5-5 and TRBJ2-1, with TRBD1 identical over 8 bases. Unmatched junction bases numbered 12, after V lost 4 bases and J lost 6 bases. This CDR3 has 16 residues. Germline CDR1 and CDR2: SGHKS and YYEKEE (reference sequence). CDR3 residues: CASSIRRTGMTNEQFF. The CDR3 nucleotides are TGTGCCAGCAGCATCCGTCGGACAGGGATGACCAATGAGCAGTTCTTC.

The chain employs TRBV20-1 and TRBJ2-3, with D possibly TRBD1 on 5 matching bases. The CDR3 consists of 16 residues. Germline loops: CDR1 DFQATT, CDR2 SNEGSKA (reference sequence). With 5 bases removed from V and 1 base from J, the gap between germline ends came to 19 bases. The CDR3 sequence is CSARAHHQGGTDTQYF. In DNA, the CDR3 is TGCAGTGCTCGAGCCCATCATCAGGGTGGCACAGATACGCAGTATTTT.

The J gene is TRBJ2-6, the V gene TRBV14, with D unresolved. Germline values: CDR1 SGHDN, CDR2 FVKESK. The CDR3 is made up of 18 amino acids. Trimming cost V 1 base and J 1 base, with 14 bases left between them. CDR3 loop: CASSQGVFPGSGANVLTF. The CDR3 DNA is TGTGCCAGCAGCCAAGGGGTCTTCCCCGGGTCTGGGGCCAACGTCCTGACTTTC.

The chain uses TRBV27 and TRBJ2-7; perhaps TRBD2 as D (7 bases). Germline V lookup: CDR1 MNHEY, CDR2 SMNVEV (reference sequence). The CDR3 is made up of 16 amino acids. Trimming removed 5 bases from V and 3 bases from J, with 20 bases in between. The CDR3 loop is CASSPPRGAGVYEQYF. As DNA, the CDR3 is TGTGCCAGCAGTCCACCCCGGGGGGCAGGGGTCTACGAGCAGTACTTC.

The CDR3: CASSPRDRITGELFF. In nucleotides, the CDR3 is TGTGCCAGCTCACCACGGGACAGGATAACCGGGGAGCTGTTTTTT. The chain links TRBV18 to TRBJ2-2; 8 bases are shared with TRBD1. Germline V CDR1 and CDR2: KGHSH, LQKENI. The length of the CDR3 is 15 residues. V was pared by 1 base and J by 5 bases, with 3 bases of the junction left unmatched.

This clonotype showed up many times. The chain employs TRBV5-1 and TRBJ1-1; D not certain. The CDR3 contains 14 residues. Trimming removed 3 bases from V and 0 bases from J, with 9 bases in between. Germline V gene sequence: CDR1 SGHRS, CDR2 YFSETQ. For the CDR3, the DNA is TGCGCCAGCAGCTCCGTGGCGGTGAACACTGAAGCTTTCTTT. Amino acids: CASSSVAVNTEAFF.

This clonotype was seen at least ten times. This CDR3 is CASGKQDMDTQYF. The CDR3 DNA is TGCGCCAGCGGGAAGCAAGATATGGATACGCAGTATTTT. This sequence joins TRBV5-1 and TRBJ2-3; D remains ambiguous. Trimming stripped 7 bases from V and 6 bases from J, with 15 bases between. This CDR3 is 13 amino acids long. Germline assignment: CDR1 SGHRS and CDR2 YFSETQ.

The chain joins TRBV4-3 to TRBJ2-7; 9 bases fit TRBD1. CDR1 and CDR2 (germline): LGHNA, YSLEER. With 0 bases clipped from V and 5 bases from J, the junction kept 8 bases outside the gene matches. This CDR3 is 16 amino acids long. The CDR3 DNA reads TGCGCCAGCAGCCAAGATTGGGACAGGGCCTACGACGAGCAGTACTTC. It yields the protein CASSQDWDRAYDEQYF.

J is TRBJ2-7 and V is TRBV7-2; D call uncertain. The germline V gene encodes CDR1 SGHTA and CDR2 FQGNSA. With 2 bases removed from V and 3 bases from J, the gap between germline ends came to 8 bases. This CDR3 has 13 amino acids. The CDR3 sequence: CASSLSFFYEQYF. CDR3 nucleotide sequence: TGTGCCAGCAGCTTATCCTTTTTCTACGAGCAGTACTTC.

This clonotype was observed many times. This chain links TRBV5-1 with TRBJ2-5; the D gene is possibly TRBD1 (6 bases). Trimming removed 0 bases from V and 3 bases from J, with 15 bases in between. This CDR3 has 16 residues. Looked up from germline, CDR1 is SGHRS and CDR2 is YFSETQ. This CDR3 reads CASSLASARGEETQYF. The CDR3 nucleotides are TGCGCCAGCAGCTTGGCCTCCGCCAGGGGAGAAGAGACCCAGTACTTC.

The V and J genes are TRBV20-1 and TRBJ1-5; no clear D. V lost 4 bases and J 4 bases, leaving 11 bases between the germline ends. The CDR3 consists of 13 residues. Germline CDR1 is DFQATT and CDR2 is SNEGSKA (reference sequence). The CDR3 DNA reads as TGCAGTGCTAACCCGGGAGGGAATCAGCCCCAGCATTTT. Translated, it gives CSANPGGNQPQHF.

A few counts support this clonotype. V is TRBV6-2 or TRBV6-3 and J is TRBJ2-3; TRBD2 matches 7 bases. V lost 4 bases, J lost 2 bases, and 6 bases stayed unmatched. The CDR3 is made up of 15 amino acids. CDR1 and CDR2 from the germline V gene are MNHEY and SVGEGT. The CDR3 nucleotides are TGTGCCAGCAGTTCCGGGACTAAGGTCACAGATACGCAGTATTTT. Translation gives CASSSGTKVTDTQYF.

The CDR3 region has the DNA TGCAGTGCCAGCTCACTAGGTAGGGGAGGCTACACCTTC. Amino acid sequence: CSASSLGRGGYTF. The rearrangement joins TRBV20-1 to TRBJ1-2; possibly TRBD1 for D (5 bases). Germline V gene sequence: CDR1 DFQATT, CDR2 SNEGSKA (reference sequence). The CDR3 has 13 residues. V gave up 6 bases and J gave up 8 bases, with 19 bases separating them.

In its sample, this clonotype was seen a few times. This chain connects TRBV18 to TRBJ1-1, with D possibly being TRBD1 (5 bases). Trimming took 3 bases from V and 3 from J, leaving 11 bases between them. Germline V CDR1 and CDR2: KGHSH, LQKENI. The CDR3 is made up of 14 amino acids. This CDR3 is CASSPYLGDTEAFF. CDR3 nucleotides: TGTGCCAGCTCACCTTACTTAGGGGACACTGAAGCTTTCTTT.

This clonotype has just a few counts. The chain has TRBV18 and TRBJ2-3; the match to TRBD1 covers 9 bases. V gave up 6 bases and J gave up 5 bases; unmatched junction bases: 6. Germline lookup yields CDR1 KGHSH and CDR2 LQKENI. The CDR3 totals 14 residues. CDR3 DNA: TGTGCCAGCTCGTCGGGACAGGGTGTAGATACGCAGTATTTT. As protein: CASSSGQGVDTQYF.